This T cell receptor beta chain was captured in a study of T-cell reconstitution after alpha-beta-depleted transplantation in children. TCRbeta library construction was performed incorporating unique molecular identifiers. TCRdb fed the PCR reads into MiXCR, producing one record per CDR3 protein. The sample records fewer than 700,000 distinct CDR3 sequences, 20% to 25% being singletons. The CDR3 runs to 14 residues. V shed 1 base and J shed 5 bases, with 13 bases lying between them. In germline, CDR1 is SGHDT, CDR2 YYEEEE. The TCR was taken from a boy younger than two who had a stem cell transplant for acute myeloid leukemia, so the T cells may come from the graft donor. Sample: PBMCs, mostly from graft donor cells, taken 360 days after TCRalphabeta/CD19-depleted stem cell transplant. This chain connects TRBV5-6 to TRBJ2-7, with TRBD2 as a possible D gene (5 bases). CDR3 bases: TGTGCCAGCAGCTTGTGGGGAGAACACGACGAGCAGTACTTC. It yields the protein CASSLWGEHDEQYF.